This TCR beta chain emerged from a study of Ad26.COV2.S vaccination and SARS-CoV-2 variants. Libraries were prepared by immunoSEQ multiplex PCR; TCRdb keeps only in-frame clonotypes and omits some of them. The table has almost 400,000 clones, around nine tenths seen once. Documented treatment: 15 to 20 received Ad26.COV2.S at low or high dose, single or two shots; 5 received placebo; per-sample allocation not given. Material that was analyzed had been drawn on day 63 after the first vaccine or placebo injection. The V gene's germline CDR1 is SGHNT and CDR2 YENEEA. V lost 1 base to trimming and J lost 2 bases, with 16 bases between them. The CDR3 is made up of 17 amino acids.

V and J are TRBV11-3 and TRBJ2-3; weak D call: TRBD1 (5 bases). This clonotype was obtained from a person aged 18-60 years who received the Ad26.COV2.S COVID-19 vaccine or a placebo. The starting material was peripheral blood, obtained in a trial of Ad26.COV2.S vaccine versus placebo. The CDR3 loop reads CASSLGATVAPTDTQYF. The CDR3 DNA is TGTGCCAGCAGCTTAGGGGCGACAGTGGCGCCCACAGATACGCAGTATTTT.